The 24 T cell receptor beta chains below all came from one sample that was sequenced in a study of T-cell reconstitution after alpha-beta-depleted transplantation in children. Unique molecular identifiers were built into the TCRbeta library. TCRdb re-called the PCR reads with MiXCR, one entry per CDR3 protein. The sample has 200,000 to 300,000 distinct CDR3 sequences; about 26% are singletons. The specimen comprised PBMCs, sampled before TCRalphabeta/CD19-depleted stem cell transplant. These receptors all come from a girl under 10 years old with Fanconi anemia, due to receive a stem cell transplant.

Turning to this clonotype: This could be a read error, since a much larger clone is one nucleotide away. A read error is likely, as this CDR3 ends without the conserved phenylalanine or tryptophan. The CDR3 loop reads CASSYSIGGETQYI. CDR3 coding DNA: TGTGCCAGCAGTTACTCAATCGGGGGCGAGACCCAGTACATC. The rearrangement joins TRBV6-5 to TRBJ2-5; D might be TRBD1 or TRBD2, each matching 6 bases. V lost 0 bases and J lost 5, with 10 bases in between. CDR3 length: 14 amino acids. Looked up from germline, CDR1 is MNHEY and CDR2 is SVGAGI.

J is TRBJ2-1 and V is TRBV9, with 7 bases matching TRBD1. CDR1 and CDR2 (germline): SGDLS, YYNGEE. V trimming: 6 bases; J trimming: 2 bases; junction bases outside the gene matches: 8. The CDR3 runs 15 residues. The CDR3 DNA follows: TGTGCCAGCACCCAAGACAGGGCGCCCTACAATGAGCAGTTCTTC. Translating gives CASTQDRAPYNEQFF.

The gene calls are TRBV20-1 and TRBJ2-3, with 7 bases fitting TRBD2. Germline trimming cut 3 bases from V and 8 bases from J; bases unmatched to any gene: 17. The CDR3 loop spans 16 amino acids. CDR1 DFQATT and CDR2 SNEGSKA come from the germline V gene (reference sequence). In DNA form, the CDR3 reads TGCAGTGCTAGTTCGGAGCTGGCTAGCGGAAAGGGTACGCAGTATTTT. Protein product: CSASSELASGKGTQYF.

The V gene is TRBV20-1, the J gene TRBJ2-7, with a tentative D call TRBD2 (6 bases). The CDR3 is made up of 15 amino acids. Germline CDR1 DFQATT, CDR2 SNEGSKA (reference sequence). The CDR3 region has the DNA TGCAGCTTCTGGGCCCTAGCGCGAGGACCCTACGAGCAGTACTTC. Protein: CSFWALARGPYEQYF.

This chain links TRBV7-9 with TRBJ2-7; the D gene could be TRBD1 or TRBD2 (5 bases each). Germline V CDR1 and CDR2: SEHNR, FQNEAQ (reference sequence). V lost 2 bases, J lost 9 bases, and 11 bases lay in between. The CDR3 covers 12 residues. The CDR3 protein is CASSLSRDGQYF. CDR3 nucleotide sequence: TGTGCCAGCAGCTTAAGCCGGGACGGGCAGTACTTC.

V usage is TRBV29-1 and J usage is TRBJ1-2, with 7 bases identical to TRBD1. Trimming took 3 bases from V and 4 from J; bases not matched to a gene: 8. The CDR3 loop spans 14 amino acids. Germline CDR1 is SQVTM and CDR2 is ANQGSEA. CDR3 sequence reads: CSVEVGRGIYGYTF. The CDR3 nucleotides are TGCAGCGTTGAGGTTGGCAGGGGGATCTATGGCTACACCTTC.

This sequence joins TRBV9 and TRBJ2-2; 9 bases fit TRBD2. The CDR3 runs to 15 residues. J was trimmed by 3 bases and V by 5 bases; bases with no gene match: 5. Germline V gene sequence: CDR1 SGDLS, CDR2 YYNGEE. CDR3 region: CASSGGTSYTGELFF. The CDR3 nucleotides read TGTGCCAGCAGTGGAGGGACTAGCTACACCGGGGAGCTGTTTTTT.

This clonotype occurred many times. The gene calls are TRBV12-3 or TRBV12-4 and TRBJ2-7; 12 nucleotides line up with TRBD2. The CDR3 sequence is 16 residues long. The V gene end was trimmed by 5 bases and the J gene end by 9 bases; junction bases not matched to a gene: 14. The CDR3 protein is CASSLGLAGLTRAQYF. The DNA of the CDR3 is TGTGCCAGCAGTCTCGGACTAGCGGGATTAACAAGGGCGCAGTACTTC.

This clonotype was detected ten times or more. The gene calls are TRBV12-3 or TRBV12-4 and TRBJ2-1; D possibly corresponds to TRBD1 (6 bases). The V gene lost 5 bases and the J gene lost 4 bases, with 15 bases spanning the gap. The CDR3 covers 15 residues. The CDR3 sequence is CASSPRGKSYNEQFF. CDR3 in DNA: TGTGCCAGCAGTCCCAGGGGAAAATCGTACAATGAGCAGTTCTTC.

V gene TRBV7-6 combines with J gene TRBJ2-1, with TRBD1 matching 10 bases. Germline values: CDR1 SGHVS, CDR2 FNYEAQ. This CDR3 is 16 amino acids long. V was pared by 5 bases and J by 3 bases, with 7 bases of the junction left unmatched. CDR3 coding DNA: TGTGCCAGCAGCCCCAGGACAGGGGGTCGCTACAATGAGCAGTTCTTC. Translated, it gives CASSPRTGGRYNEQFF.

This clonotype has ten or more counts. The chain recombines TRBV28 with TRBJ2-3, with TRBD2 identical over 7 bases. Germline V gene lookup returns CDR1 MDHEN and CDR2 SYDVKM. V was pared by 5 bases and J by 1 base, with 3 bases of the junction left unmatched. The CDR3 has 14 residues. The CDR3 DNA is TGTGCCAGCAGTCACGCGGGGGGCACAGATACGCAGTATTTT. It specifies CASSHAGGTDTQYF.

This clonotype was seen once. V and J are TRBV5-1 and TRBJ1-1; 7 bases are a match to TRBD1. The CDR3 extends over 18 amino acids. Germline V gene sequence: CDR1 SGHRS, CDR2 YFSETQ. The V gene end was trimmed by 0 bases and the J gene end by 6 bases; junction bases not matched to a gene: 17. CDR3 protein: CASSLGTEGGRGGSEAFF. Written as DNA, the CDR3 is TGCGCCAGCAGCTTGGGGACAGAAGGGGGCCGTGGGGGTTCTGAAGCTTTCTTT.

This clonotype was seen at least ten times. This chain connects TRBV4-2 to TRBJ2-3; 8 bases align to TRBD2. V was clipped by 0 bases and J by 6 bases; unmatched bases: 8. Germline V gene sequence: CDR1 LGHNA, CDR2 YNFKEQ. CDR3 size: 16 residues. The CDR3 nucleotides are TGTGCCAGCAGCCAAGATGTGCGGGAGGAATGGGATACGCAGTATTTT. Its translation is CASSQDVREEWDTQYF.

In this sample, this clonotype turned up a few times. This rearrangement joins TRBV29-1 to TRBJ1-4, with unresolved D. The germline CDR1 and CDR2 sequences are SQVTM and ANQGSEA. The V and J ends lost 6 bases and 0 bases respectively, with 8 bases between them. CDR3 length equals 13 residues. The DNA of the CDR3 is TGCAGCGTGACGGAGCCAACTAATGAAAAACTGTTTTTT. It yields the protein CSVTEPTNEKLFF. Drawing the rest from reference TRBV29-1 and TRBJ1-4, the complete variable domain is SAVISQKPSRDICQRGTSLTIQCQVDSQVTMMFWYRQQPGQSLTLIATANQGSEATYESGFVIDKFPISRPNLTFSTLTVSNMSPEDSSIYLCSVTEPTNEKLFFGSGTQLSVL.

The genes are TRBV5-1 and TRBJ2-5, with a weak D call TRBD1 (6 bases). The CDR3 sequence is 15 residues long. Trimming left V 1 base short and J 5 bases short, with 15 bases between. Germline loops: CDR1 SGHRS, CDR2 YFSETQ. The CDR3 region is CASSLPNSGVETQYF. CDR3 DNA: TGCGCCAGCAGCTTGCCGAACTCAGGGGTGGAGACCCAGTACTTC.

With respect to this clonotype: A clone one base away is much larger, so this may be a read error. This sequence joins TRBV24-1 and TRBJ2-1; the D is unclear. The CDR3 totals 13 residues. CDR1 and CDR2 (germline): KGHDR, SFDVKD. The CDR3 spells CATSDFYDYEEFF. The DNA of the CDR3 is TGTGCCACCAGTGATTTTTACGATTATGAGGAGTTCTTC.

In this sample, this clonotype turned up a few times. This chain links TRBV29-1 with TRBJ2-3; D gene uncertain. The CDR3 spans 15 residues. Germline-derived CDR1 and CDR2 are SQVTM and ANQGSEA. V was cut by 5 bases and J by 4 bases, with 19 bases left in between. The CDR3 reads CSVSPGYPSPDTQYF. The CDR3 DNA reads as TGCAGCGTTTCCCCTGGTTACCCTAGTCCAGATACGCAGTATTTT.

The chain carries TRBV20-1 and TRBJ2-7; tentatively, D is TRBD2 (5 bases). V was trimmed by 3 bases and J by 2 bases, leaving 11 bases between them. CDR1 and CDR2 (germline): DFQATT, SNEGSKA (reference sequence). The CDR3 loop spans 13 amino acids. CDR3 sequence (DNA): TGCAGTGCTAGGGCCGTAGCGACCTACGAGCAGTACTTC. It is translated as CSARAVATYEQYF.

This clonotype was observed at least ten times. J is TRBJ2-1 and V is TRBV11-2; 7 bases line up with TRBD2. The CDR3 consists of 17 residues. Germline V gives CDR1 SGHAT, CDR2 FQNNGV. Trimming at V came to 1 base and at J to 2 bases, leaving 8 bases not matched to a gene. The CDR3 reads CASSLVLAVYTYNEQFF. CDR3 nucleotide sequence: TGTGCCAGCAGCTTAGTTCTAGCGGTCTATACCTACAATGAGCAGTTCTTC.

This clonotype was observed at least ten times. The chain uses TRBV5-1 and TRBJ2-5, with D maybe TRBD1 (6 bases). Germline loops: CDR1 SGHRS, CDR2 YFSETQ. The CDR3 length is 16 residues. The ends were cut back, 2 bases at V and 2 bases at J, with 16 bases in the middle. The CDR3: CASSFIETGYQETQYF. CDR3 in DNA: TGCGCCAGCAGCTTCATCGAAACAGGGTATCAAGAGACCCAGTACTTC.

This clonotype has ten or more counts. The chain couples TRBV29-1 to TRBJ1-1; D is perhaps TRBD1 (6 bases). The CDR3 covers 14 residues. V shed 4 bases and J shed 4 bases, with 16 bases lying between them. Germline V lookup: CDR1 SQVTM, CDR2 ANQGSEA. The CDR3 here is CSVGVVGASTEAFF. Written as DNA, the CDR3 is TGCAGCGTTGGGGTGGTGGGGGCGAGCACTGAAGCTTTCTTT.

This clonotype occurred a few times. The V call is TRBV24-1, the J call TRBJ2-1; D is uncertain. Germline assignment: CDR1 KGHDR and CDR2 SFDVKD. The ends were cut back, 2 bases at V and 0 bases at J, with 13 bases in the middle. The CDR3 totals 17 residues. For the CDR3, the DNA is TGTGCCACCAGTGATTCTCTCGGCAGGAGCTCCTACAATGAGCAGTTCTTC. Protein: CATSDSLGRSSYNEQFF.

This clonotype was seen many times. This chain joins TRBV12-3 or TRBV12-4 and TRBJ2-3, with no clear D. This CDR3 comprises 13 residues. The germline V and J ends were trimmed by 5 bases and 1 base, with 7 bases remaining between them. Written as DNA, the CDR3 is TGTGCCAGCAGTACAACAGGCACAGATACGCAGTATTTT. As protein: CASSTTGTDTQYF.

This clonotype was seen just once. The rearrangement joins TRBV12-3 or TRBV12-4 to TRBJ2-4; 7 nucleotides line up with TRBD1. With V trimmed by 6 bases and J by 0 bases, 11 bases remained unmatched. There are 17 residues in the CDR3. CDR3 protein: CASSRGQSILAKNIQYF. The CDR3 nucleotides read TGTGCCAGCAGCAGGGGACAGTCCATTCTAGCCAAAAACATTCAGTACTTC.